Listed below are T cell receptor beta chains from one sample, sequenced in a study of blood T cell repertoires in COVID-19. Profiled with immunoSEQ multiplex PCR; TCRdb holds only in-frame clones, not every one. The sample comprises 250,000 or so clones, 85% to 90% of which are singletons, and about 1% rests with the top ten. Sequencing was carried out using PBMCs or T cells enriched from blood (not recorded which). The receptors derive from a man aged 45-60 years who had been exposed to COVID-19. CDR3s include the opening cysteine and the closing phenylalanine or tryptophan. A D gene is named only where the DNA matches it firmly.

j_call	v_call	d_call	cdr3_aa
TRBJ1-5	TRBV6-4	TRBD1	CASSRDREKPQHF
TRBJ2-4	TRBV7-2	TRBD2	CASSFRVGGGGKNIQYF
TRBJ2-1	TRBV5-6	TRBD2	CASSFYAGRAGGNEQFF
TRBJ1-6	TRBV3-1/TRBV3-2	.	CASSQDWGEDNSPLHF
TRBJ1-1	TRBV4-1	.	CASSQPDIRGWSEAFF
TRBJ2-7	TRBV4-1	.	CASSPPTRSGYEQYF
TRBJ2-3	TRBV5-1	.	CASSLGSGTLAEYF
TRBJ1-4	TRBV7-9	TRBD1	CASSQGVDNEKLFF
TRBJ1-1	TRBV5-5	.	CASSFTFLGAAGGTEAFF
TRBJ1-1	TRBV19	.	CASSTPGGGDTEAFF
TRBJ2-1	TRBV7-9	TRBD2	CASSRTSYEQFF
TRBJ2-1	TRBV5-1	.	CASSFEVASTYNEQFF
TRBJ1-1	TRBV5-5	.	CASSVQESYMNTEAFF
TRBJ2-7	TRBV2	TRBD1	CASSEARGTGGDEQYF
TRBJ1-2	TRBV7-9	.	CASSLRWGQDTDYTF